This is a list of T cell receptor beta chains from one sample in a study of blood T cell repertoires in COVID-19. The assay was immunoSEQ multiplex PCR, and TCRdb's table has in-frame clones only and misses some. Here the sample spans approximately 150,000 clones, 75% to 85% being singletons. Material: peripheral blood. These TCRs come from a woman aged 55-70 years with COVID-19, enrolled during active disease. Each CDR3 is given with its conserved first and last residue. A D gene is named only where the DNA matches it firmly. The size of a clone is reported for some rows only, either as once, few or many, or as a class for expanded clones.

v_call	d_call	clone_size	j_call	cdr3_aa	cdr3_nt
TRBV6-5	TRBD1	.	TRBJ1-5	CASREGQGAVQPQHF	TGTGCCAGCAGGGAGGGACAGGGGGCAGTTCAGCCCCAGCATTTT
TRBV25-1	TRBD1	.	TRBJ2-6	CASSPNRGPSTGANVLTF	TGTGCCAGCAGCCCCAACAGGGGGCCTAGCACTGGGGCCAACGTCCTGACTTTC
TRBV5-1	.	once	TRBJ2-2	CASSLATSTLTGELFF	TGCGCCAGCAGCTTGGCCACTAGCACCCTCACCGGGGAGCTGTTTTTT
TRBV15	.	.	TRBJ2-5	CATSREIGETQYF	TGTGCCACCAGCAGAGAGATCGGGGAGACCCAGTACTTC
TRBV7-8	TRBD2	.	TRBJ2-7	CASRGGSYEQYF	TGTGCCAGCAGGGGGGGGTCCTACGAGCAGTACTTC
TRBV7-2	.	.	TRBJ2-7	CASSLLRSAYEQYF	TGTGCCAGCAGCTTGTTGCGATCGGCCTACGAGCAGTACTTC
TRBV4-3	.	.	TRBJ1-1	CASSQDHQGHTEAFF	TGCGCCAGCAGCCAAGATCATCAGGGCCACACTGAAGCTTTCTTT
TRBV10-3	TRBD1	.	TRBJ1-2	CAISERNRGPLNYGYTF	TGTGCCATCAGTGAGAGGAACAGGGGGCCGCTTAACTATGGCTACACCTTC
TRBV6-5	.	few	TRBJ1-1	CASSYRQGEAFF	TGTGCCAGCAGTTACCGGCAGGGTGAAGCTTTCTTT
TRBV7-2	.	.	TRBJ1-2	CASSPGLSNYGYTF	TGTGCCAGCAGCCCCGGTTTGAGTAACTATGGCTACACCTTC